These T cell receptor beta chains were read from a single sample in a study of OX40 agonist ivuxolimab in advanced cancers. Some clones are missing from TCRdb's copy, which holds only in-frame ones; the method was immunoSEQ multiplex PCR. This sample has some 70,000 clones; about 83% occur once, and the top ten carry more than 1.4%. The sample was CD4+ or CD8+ T cells sorted from blood, taken in a trial of the OX40 agonist ivuxolimab. These receptor sequences come from an adult with an advanced solid tumor such as melanoma, head and neck, liver or kidney cancer. Both conserved end residues are trimmed from each CDR3.

V	J	CDR3
TRBV5-1	TRBJ2-7	ASLATGGYEQY
TRBV2	TRBJ2-3	ASSGTSGGRTDTQY
TRBV6-6	TRBJ1-1	ASSYLRQGDTEAF
TRBV28	TRBJ2-7	ASSLGTHKQY
TRBV5-1	TRBJ1-5	ASSLVGGSDQPQH
TRBV15	TRBJ2-3	ATGTGSTDTQY
TRBV10-3	TRBJ1-4	AISERGLGNEKLF
TRBV5-4	TRBJ1-3	ASSLDLHSGNTIY
TRBV6-1	TRBJ2-3	ASSGQGPPADTQY
TRBV7-2	TRBJ2-2	ASSFNRVGGELF
TRBV7-2	TRBJ1-5	ASSPGTGVSRNQPQH
TRBV9	TRBJ2-3	ASSAQISGGTGTQY
TRBV6-5	TRBJ1-2	ASSLQGYGGYT
TRBV2	TRBJ1-2	ASSGTYAYGYT
TRBV21-1	TRBJ2-7	ASSPRSAGGHISYEQY
TRBV9	TRBJ2-1	ASSVGGSGHSYNEQF
TRBV28	NA	ASSGTRRDEQY
TRBV5-6	TRBJ2-1	ASSLTGARNEQF
TRBV5-1	TRBJ2-4	ASSLENSSKNIQY
TRBV13	TRBJ1-1	ASSLAGGVMNTEAF
TRBV27	TRBJ2-4	ASSFTNKNIQY
TRBV12-5	TRBJ1-5	ASGLVRAGSQPQH
TRBV9	TRBJ1-5	ASSEGQGYGQPQH
TRBV19	TRBJ1-1	ASSRKMEAF
TRBV5-1	TRBJ1-4	ATGQGSATNEKLF
TRBV19	TRBJ1-1	ASSMQGGFGTEAF
TRBV5-4	TRBJ1-2	ASSPQGLYGYT
TRBV5-1	TRBJ2-7	ASSVTPGTGVPYEQY
TRBV7-9	TRBJ2-1	ASSLQGSSYNEQF
TRBV27	TRBJ2-7	ASSLFAGARGEQY
TRBV29-1	TRBJ2-2	SASGGPVGTGELF
TRBV10-3	TRBJ2-3	AIRRGGQSTDTQY
TRBV7-2	TRBJ2-3	ASSPTTDTQY
TRBV6-6	TRBJ1-5	ASSLQGSNQPQH
TRBV18	TRBJ1-2	ASSDRGFGYT
TRBV27	TRBJ2-7	ASSLYPPGVGTYEQY
TRBV7-9	TRBJ2-5	ASSPLLTIAAQETQY
TRBV6-5	TRBJ1-2	ASSYLRTGGGYGYT
TRBV28	TRBJ1-2	ASSSPIYGYT
TRBV18	TRBJ1-4	ASSPRTADEKLF
TRBV6-4	TRBJ2-1	ASRDRVDNEQF
TRBV28	TRBJ2-5	ASSLPMAAQETQY
TRBV7-9	TRBJ2-5	ASSAPGTGGGETQY
TRBV5-1	TRBJ1-6	ASSPGAGRDTYNSPLH
TRBV5-1	TRBJ2-2	ASSREGSNTGELF
TRBV7-6	TRBJ1-2	ASRASANYGYT
TRBV5-8	TRBJ1-1	ASSLGLMMNTEAF
TRBV27	TRBJ2-5	ASRLGQIQETQY
TRBV5-1	TRBJ1-6	ASSRTGDSPLH
TRBV6-6	TRBJ2-5	ASSQLAIQETQY
TRBV6-1	TRBJ2-7	ASNLDGLYEQY